This record concerns one TCR beta chain sequence. Its antigen is not identified. The entry originates in a study of cytomegalovirus exposure and HLA in healthy donors. Whole-study findings and limits: With high specificity and sensitivity, the classifier reportedly diagnosed cytomegalovirus status. More clonal expansion characterized HLA-associated TCR beta chains than equally common others in a later analysis. Later, TCR association rates were found to vary by HLA locus, highest for DRB1 and lowest for HLA-C.

The PCR was carried out with 60 Vbeta primers and 13 Jbeta primers. The protocol was immunoSEQ multiplex PCR, while the TCRdb copy is restricted to in-frame clones and leaves out a portion. The table includes about 130,000 clones, roughly 70% detected once. The V and J ends lost 6 bases and 5 bases, in that order; junction bases with no gene match: 17. Germline CDR1 is ENHRY and CDR2 is SYGVKD. The CDR3 consists of 18 residues. The sequence was collected from a man between 18 and 29 years old in good health and CMV-seropositive. The sequencing input was PBMCs. The chain couples TRBV10-3 to TRBJ1-1; TRBD1 matches at 11 bases. The CDR3 protein is CAISASSRDRGRYTEAFF. The CDR3 DNA is TGTGCCATCAGCGCCTCCTCCCGGGACAGGGGGAGGTATACTGAAGCTTTCTTT.